This T cell receptor beta chain stems from a study of OX40 agonist ivuxolimab in advanced cancers. Looking at the study overall: The costimulatory receptor OX40 (CD134) was targeted by ivuxolimab, a fully human IgG2 agonistic monoclonal antibody. Prior anti-PD-1, anti-PD-L1 or anti-CTLA-4 therapy was permitted, and approximately 40% of dose-escalation patients had received checkpoint inhibitors. Peripheral TCRbeta sequencing was intended to test whether TCR sequence diversity was altered and clonal T-cell expansion was caused by ivuxolimab. Of the approximately 50 dose-escalation patients, hepatocellular carcinoma was present in approximately 20, melanoma in approximately 15, renal cell carcinoma in 9 and head and neck cancer in 9. Partial responses occurred in three dose-escalation patients: two with cutaneous melanoma and one with hepatocellular carcinoma. The paper reports the monotherapy dose-escalation portion (N of about 54 patients) of the phase I ivuxolimab trial. Intravenous ivuxolimab was administered to patients every 2 weeks at six dose levels: 0.01, 0.1, 0.3, 1.5, 3 and 10 mg/kg. In the dose-escalation cohort, approximately 80% of patients were male, and the mean age was around 65 years with a range of roughly 20 to 79. Summary of the overall study and its limitations: Which antigens the clonally expanded peripheral T cells were specific for was not determined. Clonal expansion of both CD4+ and CD8+ blood T cells was observed from baseline to week 6 at doses 0.1 to 3.0 mg/kg. On average, CD8+ T cells showed more expanded clones than CD4+ T cells after ivuxolimab. In partial responders in the 0.1-3.0 mg/kg groups, normalized peripheral clonal expansion was found to be among the lowest, especially among CD8+ T cells. Low levels of normalized T-cell clonal expansion were also seen in some patients who did not respond.

At the junction V is shortened by 2 bases and J by 1 base, with 6 bases in between. Reading the germline V gene gives CDR1 SGHDT and CDR2 YYEEEE. The CDR3 contains 13 residues, cysteine and phenylalanine counted. The kept DNA is CDR3 alone, 39 bases in frame from the first base. Genomic DNA was extracted from sorted cells for sequencing of the TCRbeta CDR3 region. TCRbeta CDR3 regions were sequenced using the immunoSEQ Assay. What TCRdb holds here is the immuneACCESS table cut down to in-frame rearrangements. Part of the clones is not present; checked against another copy, under half of the missing clones reflect an unresolved V gene, and the others are unexplained. This sample is represented by around 67,000 clones; around 82% of them were singletons. In total, the top ten clones hold 6% to 9.5% of the sample. Patients with autoimmune disease history or receiving systemic immunosuppression were excluded from the trial. Peripheral blood for TCR sequencing was collected from all dose cohorts at baseline, on cycle 4 day 1, and on cycle 7 day 1. The samples were taken from a phase I, first-in-human, multicenter, open-label dose-escalation trial of ivuxolimab. Adults with locally advanced or metastatic melanoma, renal cell, hepatocellular, or head and neck squamous cell carcinoma were enrolled in the trial. Before TCR sequencing, CD4+ and CD8+ T cells were separately sorted from peripheral blood.

Concerning this clone: Its antigen is unknown. No base-level quality is on record; no much larger clone is a single base apart.

Here the chain combines TRBV5-6 and TRBJ1-1; the D gene identity is not certain. This sequence originates from an adult with an advanced solid tumor such as melanoma, head and neck, liver or kidney cancer. Source: CD4+ or CD8+ T cells sorted from blood, taken in a trial of the OX40 agonist ivuxolimab. The sequenced DNA: TGTGCCAGCAGCTTAGGTCCGAACACTGAAGCTTTCTTT. It specifies CASSLGPNTEAFF.